This T cell receptor (beta chain) emerged from a study of T cell responses to AZD1222 COVID-19 vaccine. The method was immunoSEQ multiplex PCR; TCRdb's version includes in-frame clones alone and lacks a portion of them. This repertoire shows under 150,000 clones, roughly 90% found once; its top ten account for around 3.5%. The study's findings and limits: None of the repertoires were sampled until the peak T cell response had passed. The span of vaccine-associated CD4 TCRs extended across spike, with dominance at 160-218 and 743-854. Possibly, clonal diversity was underestimated; donors were largely white British and included more females. Nearly half of spike-specific TCRs reportedly go after variant regions that carry no mutations.

In regard to this clone: Its antigen remains unknown.

Trimming removed 3 bases at V and 6 bases at J, with 20 bases between. Germline V gene data show CDR1 as ENHRY and CDR2 as SYGVKD. CDR3 size: 16 residues. This chain links TRBV10-3 with TRBJ1-2; D is undetermined. The specimen was peripheral blood, collected on day 0 of AZD1222 vaccination. The receptor was isolated from an adult in good health. The CDR3 nucleotides are TGTGCCATCAGTGAAAGATCCGCAGAGGGTGAAGATGGCTACACCTTC. It specifies CAISERSAEGEDGYTF.